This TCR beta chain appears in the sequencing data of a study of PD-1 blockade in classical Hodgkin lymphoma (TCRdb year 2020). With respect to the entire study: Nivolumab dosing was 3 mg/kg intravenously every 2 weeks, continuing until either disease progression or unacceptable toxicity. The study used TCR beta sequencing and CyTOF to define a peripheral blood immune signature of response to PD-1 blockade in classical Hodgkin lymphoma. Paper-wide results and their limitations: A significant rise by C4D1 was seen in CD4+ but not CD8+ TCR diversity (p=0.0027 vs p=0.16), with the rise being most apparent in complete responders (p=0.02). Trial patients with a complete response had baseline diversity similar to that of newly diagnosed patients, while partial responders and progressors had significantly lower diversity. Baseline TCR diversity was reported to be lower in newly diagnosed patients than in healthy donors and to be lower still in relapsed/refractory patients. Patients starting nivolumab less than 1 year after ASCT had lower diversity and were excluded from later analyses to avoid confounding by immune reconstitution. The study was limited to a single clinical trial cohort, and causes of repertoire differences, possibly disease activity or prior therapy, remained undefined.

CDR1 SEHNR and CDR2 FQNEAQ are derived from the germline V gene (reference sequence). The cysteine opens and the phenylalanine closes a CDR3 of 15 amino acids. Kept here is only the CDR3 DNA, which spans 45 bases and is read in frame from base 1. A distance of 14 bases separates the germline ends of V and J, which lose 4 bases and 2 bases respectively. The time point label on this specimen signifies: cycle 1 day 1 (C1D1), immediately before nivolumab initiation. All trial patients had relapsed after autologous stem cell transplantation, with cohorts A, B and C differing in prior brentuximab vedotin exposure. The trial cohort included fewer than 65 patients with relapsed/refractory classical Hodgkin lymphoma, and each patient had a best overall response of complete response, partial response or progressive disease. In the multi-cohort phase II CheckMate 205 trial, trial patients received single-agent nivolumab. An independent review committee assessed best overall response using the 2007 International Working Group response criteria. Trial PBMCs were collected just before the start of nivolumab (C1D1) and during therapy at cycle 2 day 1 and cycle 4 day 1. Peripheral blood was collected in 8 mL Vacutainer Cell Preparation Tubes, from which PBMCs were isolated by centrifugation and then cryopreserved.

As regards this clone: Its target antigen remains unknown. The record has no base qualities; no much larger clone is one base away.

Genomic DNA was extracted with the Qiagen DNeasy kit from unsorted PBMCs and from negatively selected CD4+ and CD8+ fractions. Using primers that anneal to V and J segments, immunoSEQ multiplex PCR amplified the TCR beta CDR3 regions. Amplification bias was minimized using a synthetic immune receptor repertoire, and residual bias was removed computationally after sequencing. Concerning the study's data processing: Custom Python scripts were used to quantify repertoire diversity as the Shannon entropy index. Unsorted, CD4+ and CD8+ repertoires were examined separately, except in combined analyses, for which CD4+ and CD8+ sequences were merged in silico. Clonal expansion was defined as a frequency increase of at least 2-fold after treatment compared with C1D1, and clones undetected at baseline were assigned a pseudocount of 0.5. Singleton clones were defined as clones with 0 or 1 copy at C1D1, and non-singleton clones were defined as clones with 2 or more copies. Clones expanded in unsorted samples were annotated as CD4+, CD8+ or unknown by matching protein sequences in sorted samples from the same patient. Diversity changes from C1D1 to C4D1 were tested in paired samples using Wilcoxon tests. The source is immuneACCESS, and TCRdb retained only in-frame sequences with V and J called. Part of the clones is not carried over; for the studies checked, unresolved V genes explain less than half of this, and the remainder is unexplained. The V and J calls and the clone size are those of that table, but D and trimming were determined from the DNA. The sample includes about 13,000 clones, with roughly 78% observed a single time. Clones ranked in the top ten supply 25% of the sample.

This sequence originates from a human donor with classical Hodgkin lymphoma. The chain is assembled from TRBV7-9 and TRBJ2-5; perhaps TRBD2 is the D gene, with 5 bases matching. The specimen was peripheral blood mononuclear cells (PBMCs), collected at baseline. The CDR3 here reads CASSYNREPQETQYF. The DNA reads TGTGCCAGCAGCTATAACCGGGAACCACAAGAGACCCAGTACTTC.